This TCR beta chain was sequenced for a study of cytomegalovirus exposure and HLA in healthy donors. Study results and limitations: Indistinguishable V segments such as TRBV6-2 and TRBV6-3 were excluded. Among CMV-associated TCR beta chains, most appeared HLA-restricted in a later analysis.

In the PCR, 60 Vbeta and 13 Jbeta primers were used. Using immunoSEQ multiplex PCR, the repertoire was profiled, and TCRdb retains in-frame clones only, with some absent. Seen here are 150,000 to 200,000 clones, about 82% observed once, and the top ten hold 1.5% to 2%. Trimming took 5 bases from V and 5 from J, leaving 18 bases between them. The germline CDR1 and CDR2 sequences are WSHSY and SAAADI. This CDR3 comprises 15 residues. In the case of this clone: Antigen: not known.

This receptor was obtained from a woman between 25 and 40 years old in good health and CMV-seronegative. This chain joins TRBV10-2 and TRBJ1-2; D remains ambiguous. Input material: PBMCs. The CDR3 nucleotides read TGCGCCAGCAGTAGTGTAACCTCAGCGGTATATGGCTACACCTTC. It codes for CASSSVTSAVYGYTF.